This T cell receptor beta chain was identified in a study of blood T cell repertoires in COVID-19. Study-wide background: The samples span acute and convalescent COVID-19 from the United States, Italy and Spain. PBMCs, B-cell-depleted T cells, or T cells provided the cDNA or gDNA that made up the material.

How the authors handled the data: The assay estimated nucleated cells by amplifying reference gene primers. Clones were read by immunoSEQ multiplex PCR, and TCRdb kept only the in-frame ones, dropping some. V, J and clone size reflect that table, while D and trimming were determined from the DNA. The sample includes approximately 49,000 clones, roughly 90% of them seen just once. The sequenced sample consisted of peripheral blood. This clonotype was obtained from a man between 45 and 60 years old with active COVID-19.

This CDR3 is CASSPETGFASYTF. The DNA of the CDR3 is TGTGCCAGCTCACCCGAGACAGGGTTTGCGAGCTACACCTTC. The chain has TRBV18 and TRBJ1-2, with 7 bases aligning to TRBD1. The trim removed 3 bases at V and 9 bases at J, leaving 10 bases unmatched. Germline V CDR1 and CDR2: KGHSH, LQKENI. The CDR3 runs to 14 residues.